The 24 T cell receptor beta chains below were found in one sample sequenced in a study of blood T cell repertoires in COVID-19. Method: immunoSEQ multiplex PCR; TCRdb's copy keeps in-frame clones and lacks some. Here the sample spans a few hundred thousand clones, 85% being singletons. The material sequenced was peripheral blood. These TCRs come from a woman aged 18-35 years with acute or convalescent COVID-19.

This clone was counted only a few times. This sequence joins TRBV29-1 and TRBJ2-7; 10 nucleotides align to TRBD2. This CDR3 region has 12 residues. The ends lost 7 bases at V and 5 bases at J; junction bases unmatched: 5. Germline values: CDR1 SQVTM, CDR2 ANQGSEA. CDR3 amino acids: CSASGSLNEQYF. For the CDR3, the DNA is TGCAGCGCTAGCGGGAGTCTTAACGAGCAGTACTTC.

The rearrangement links TRBV29-1 to TRBJ2-4; 7 bases map to TRBD2. The germline gives CDR1 SQVTM, CDR2 ANQGSEA. The CDR3 consists of 15 residues. The V segment lost 4 bases and the J segment 2 bases; nucleotides outside the gene matches: 8. The CDR3 region has the DNA TGCAGCGTTGCCTCGGGCGGGGGATCCAAAAACATTCAGTACTTC. This codes for CSVASGGGSKNIQYF.

This clone has at least ten counts. The chain links TRBV2 to TRBJ2-7; no definite D call. The CDR3 covers 12 residues. The germline V gene has CDR1 SNHLY and CDR2 FYNNEI. V was clipped by 5 bases and J by 0 bases, with 5 bases between them. This chain's CDR3 is CASSSGSYEQYF. DNA for the CDR3: TGTGCCAGCAGTTCCGGCTCCTACGAGCAGTACTTC.

J is TRBJ1-6 and V is TRBV5-1; D unresolved. Germline-derived CDR1 and CDR2 are SGHRS and YFSETQ. V was shortened by 1 base and J by 6 bases, with 5 bases between the two germline ends. The CDR3 is made up of 13 amino acids. The CDR3 DNA follows: TGCGCCAGCAGCTTGCTCAGTAATTCACCCCTCCACTTT. Encoded protein: CASSLLSNSPLHF.

Comments on this clone: Mismatch with germline at one junction end may stem from a read error. This rearrangement joins TRBV10-1 to TRBJ2-2, with a possible D match to TRBD2 (7 bases). CDR3 length: 17 residues. Looked up from germline, CDR1 is WNHNN and CDR2 is SYGVQD (reference sequence). The CDR3 bases are TGCGCCAGCAGTAACCCCCTGAGGGGGGGGAACTCCGGGGAGCTGTTTTTT. This translates into CASSNPLRGGNSGELFF.

This clone was counted a single time. The gene calls are TRBV3-1 (or the pseudogene TRBV3-2) and TRBJ2-7; D is perhaps TRBD2 (5 bases). CDR1 is LGHDT and CDR2 is YNNKEL in the germline V gene (reference sequence). V was cut by 0 bases and J by 5 bases, with 17 bases left in between. The CDR3 has 16 amino acids. DNA for the CDR3: TGTGCCAGCAGCCAAGACCCGGAGGACCTCCTAGACGAGCAGTACTTC. Protein: CASSQDPEDLLDEQYF.

J is TRBJ1-3 and V is TRBV19, with D unresolved. Germline V gives CDR1 LNHDA, CDR2 SQIVND (reference sequence). The V and J ends lost 3 bases and 2 bases respectively, with 14 bases between them. CDR3 size: 16 residues. CDR3 DNA sequence: TGTGCCAGTAGTATTAAGGTCGGGGTTACTGGAAACACCATATATTTT. It yields the protein CASSIKVGVTGNTIYF.

This clone was picked up a small number of times. V gene TRBV28 combines with J gene TRBJ2-1; a possible D gene is TRBD2 (6 bases). Per the germline V gene, CDR1 is MDHEN and CDR2 is SYDVKM. V lost 2 bases and J lost 6, with 11 bases in between. This CDR3 region has 14 residues. This CDR3 is CASSLLGGGNEQFF. The CDR3 DNA is TGTGCCAGCAGTTTACTGGGAGGCGGCAATGAGCAGTTCTTC.

The chain combines TRBV12-3 or TRBV12-4 with TRBJ1-1; 7 nucleotides match TRBD1. The CDR3 contains 12 residues. Trimming cost V 5 bases and J 7 bases; bases outside gene matches: 4. CDR3 coding DNA: TGTGCCAGCAGTCCTCAGGGGGATGAAGCTTTCTTT. Translating it yields CASSPQGDEAFF.

This clone was counted a few times. The V and J genes are TRBV7-3 and TRBJ1-1; D uncertain. The CDR3 extends over 14 amino acids. Germline V gene data show CDR1 as SGHTA and CDR2 as FQGTGA. With 6 bases removed from V and 0 bases from J, the gap between germline ends came to 11 bases. The CDR3 here is CASSYAGMNTEAFF. For the CDR3, the DNA is TGTGCCAGCAGTTACGCGGGGATGAACACTGAAGCTTTCTTT.

In this sample, this clone turned up a few times. The sample carries other DNA sequences with the same CDR3. The genes are TRBV9 and TRBJ1-3; 9 bases are a match to TRBD1. The CDR3 consists of 15 residues. The junction had 2 bases not matched to a gene; V was cut back by 0 bases and J by 4 bases. CDR1 and CDR2 (germline): SGDLS, YYNGEE. CDR3 coding DNA: TGTGCCAGCAGCGTAGGGGGACAGGGAGGAAACACCATATATTTT. Its translation: CASSVGGQGGNTIYF.

The chain uses TRBV20-1 and TRBJ1-3; TRBD1 is a possible D gene (5 bases). The V gene lost 3 bases and the J gene lost 2 bases, with 11 bases spanning the gap. This CDR3 has 14 residues. Germline CDR1 and CDR2: DFQATT and SNEGSKA (reference sequence). For the CDR3, the DNA is TGCAGTGCTAGTCTTTGGGGCCCTGGAAACACCATATATTTT. This translates into CSASLWGPGNTIYF.

This chain uses TRBV12-3 or TRBV12-4 with TRBJ1-2; no firm D call. The CDR3 has 11 amino acids. V gave up 3 bases and J gave up 7 bases, with 6 bases separating them. CDR3 sequence (DNA): TGTGCCAGCAGTTTCTGTTGTGGCTACACCTTC. Translated, it gives CASSFCCGYTF.

The chain has TRBV19 and TRBJ1-2; the match to TRBD1 covers 7 bases. Germline V CDR1 and CDR2: LNHDA, SQIVND (reference sequence). The ends lost 3 bases at V and 0 bases at J; junction bases unmatched: 10. This CDR3 has 17 amino acids. The CDR3 here is CASSIPGATGPNYGYTF. The CDR3 DNA reads TGTGCCAGTAGTATCCCTGGAGCGACAGGGCCTAACTATGGCTACACCTTC.

This chain uses TRBV19 with TRBJ2-1, with D perhaps TRBD2 (5 bases). The CDR3 has 17 amino acids. V gave up 3 bases and J gave up 7 bases, with 22 bases separating them. Germline V gene data show CDR1 as LNHDA and CDR2 as SQIVND (reference sequence). The CDR3 DNA reads TGTGCCAGTAGTATCCGGTTAGATAGCGAGATTCGTAATGAGCAGTTCTTC. This gives the protein CASSIRLDSEIRNEQFF.

The rearrangement joins TRBV6-4 to TRBJ2-2; D might be TRBD2 (5 bases). V was cut by 0 bases and J by 3 bases, with 14 bases left in between. Germline CDR1 and CDR2: MRHNA and SNTAGT. The CDR3 consists of 17 residues. The chain's CDR3 is CASSDSYRLSHTGELFF. Written as DNA, the CDR3 is TGTGCCAGCAGTGACTCGTATCGACTATCTCACACCGGGGAGCTGTTTTTT.

The chain has TRBV7-3 and TRBJ1-2; no firm D call. The length of the CDR3 is 16 residues. The germline V gene encodes CDR1 SGHTA and CDR2 FQGTGA. V lost 0 bases and J lost 4, with 15 bases in between. CDR3 bases: TGTGCCAGCAGCTTAACTGGTCCATCCTCGGGCTATGGCTACACCTTC. Translating gives CASSLTGPSSGYGYTF.

The chain uses TRBV11-1 and TRBJ2-3; D may be TRBD2 (5 bases). From germline, CDR1 is SGHAT and CDR2 FQDESV (reference sequence). V lost 4 bases to trimming and J lost 5 bases, with 16 bases between them. The CDR3 runs to 15 residues. Written as DNA, the CDR3 is TGTGCCAGCAGCTCCATTTTCACTAGTAAAGATACGCAGTATTTT. Amino acid sequence: CASSSIFTSKDTQYF. The full variable domain, with the rest looked up from reference TRBV11-1 and TRBJ2-3, is EAEVAQSPRYKITEKSQAVAFWCDPISGHATLYWYRQILGQGPELLVQFQDESVVDDSQLPKDRFSAERLKGVDSTLKIQPAELGDSAMYLCASSSIFTSKDTQYFGPGTRLTVL.

CDR3: CASSEALLAGGTGELFF. The CDR3 DNA is TGTGCCAGCAGTGAAGCTCTCCTAGCGGGGGGCACCGGGGAGCTGTTTTTT. The chain has TRBV25-1 and TRBJ2-2; TRBD2 matches 11 bases. The germline gives CDR1 MGHDK, CDR2 SYGVNS. The CDR3 sequence is 17 residues long. Trimming cost V 2 bases and J 4 bases; bases outside gene matches: 6.

V gene TRBV25-1 combines with J gene TRBJ1-3, with a weak D call TRBD1 (5 bases). The CDR3 extends over 16 amino acids. Per germline, CDR1 MGHDK and CDR2 SYGVNS. V lost 5 bases and J lost 0, with 14 bases in between. CDR3 sequence (DNA): TGTGCCAGCAGTTTGGGCAGGGCCGACTCTGGAAACACCATATATTTT. It translates to CASSLGRADSGNTIYF.

The chain couples TRBV6-6 to TRBJ1-1; 9 nucleotides agree with TRBD1. The CDR3 contains 12 residues. CDR1 and CDR2 from the germline V gene are MNHNY and SVGAGI (reference sequence). V was clipped by 8 bases and J by 6 bases; unmatched bases: 4. CDR3 loop: CASRTGVSEAFF. The DNA for the CDR3 is TGTGCCAGCCGGACAGGGGTCTCTGAAGCTTTCTTT.

The rearrangement joins TRBV27 to TRBJ2-7, with TRBD1 as a possible D gene (5 bases). The CDR3 has 13 amino acids. CDR1 is MNHEY, CDR2 SMNVEV, per germline (reference sequence). Trimming left V 5 bases short and J 6 bases short, with 14 bases between. The CDR3 reads CASSQGVSTEQYF. CDR3 nucleotides: TGTGCCAGCAGTCAGGGTGTATCGACCGAGCAGTACTTC.

The rearrangement links TRBV6-5 to TRBJ1-1; 8 nucleotides align to TRBD1. The germline V gene has CDR1 MNHEY and CDR2 SVGAGI. The CDR3 contains 14 residues. V dropped 3 bases and J dropped 4; count of bases not matched to a gene: 4. The CDR3: CASSYGQGGTEAFF. The DNA of the CDR3 is TGTGCCAGCAGTTATGGACAGGGAGGCACTGAAGCTTTCTTT.

J is TRBJ1-2 and V is TRBV9; D perhaps matches TRBD1 (6 bases). The germline V gene encodes CDR1 SGDLS and CDR2 YYNGEE. The CDR3 runs to 13 residues. The V and J ends lost 0 bases and 7 bases respectively, with 10 bases between them. The CDR3 reads CASSVEGGGGYTF. DNA of the CDR3: TGTGCCAGCAGCGTAGAAGGGGGGGGTGGCTACACCTTC. The full variable domain, its missing parts supplied by reference TRBV9 and TRBJ1-2, is DSGVTQTPKHLITATGQRVTLRCSPRSGDLSVYWYQQSLDQGLQFLIQYYNGEERAKGNILERFSAQQFPDLHSELNLSSLELGDSALYFCASSVEGGGGYTFGSGTRLTVV.